In this sample, the clone carrying this T cell receptor beta chain turned up a few times. The sample belongs to a study of CD8 T cells in ankylosing spondylitis. The CDR3 has 13 residues. Between the trimmed V and J ends, which lost 2 bases and 7 bases, there was a span of 12 bases. TCRdb used MiXCR to reprocess the 5' RACE reads, holding one entry per CDR3 protein. Among about 360,000 distinct CDR3 sequences listed, roughly 14% were seen once. V and J are TRBV12-3 or TRBV12-4 and TRBJ2-7; D is unclear. The sequencing input was blood, either unsorted or a sorted T cell fraction (not recorded which). The sequence was obtained from a male donor with ankylosing spondylitis or in good health (not recorded which). The CDR3 here is CASSLKAAWEQYF. The CDR3 nucleotides are TGTGCCAGCAGTTTAAAGGCGGCCTGGGAGCAGTACTTC.